These 8 T cell receptor beta chains were sequenced from one sample in a study of T cell repertoires in cytomegalovirus infection. The antigens of these receptors remain unknown. Each CDR3 protein gets one entry after TCRdb re-called the reads with MiXCR. The table lists more than 90,000 distinct CDR3 sequences, roughly 9.1% of them singletons. Sample: PBMCs, sequenced either directly or after in vitro stimulation (not recorded which). These receptors were collected from a human donor in good health (CMV status not recorded). Some clones in this sample may be carry-over from other donors' samples.

This clonotype came up many times. The genes are TRBV6-2 or TRBV6-3 and TRBJ1-5, with D uncertain. CDR3 length equals 14 residues. Between the trimmed V and J ends, which lost 3 bases and 1 base, there was a span of 7 bases. Germline CDR1 MNHEY, CDR2 SVGEGT. The CDR3 sequence is CASSYNPSNQPQHF. CDR3 nucleotide sequence: TGTGCCAGCAGTTATAACCCAAGCAATCAGCCCCAGCATTTT.

This clonotype was picked up many times. V usage is TRBV7-2 and J usage is TRBJ1-2; 9 nucleotides align to TRBD1. V lost 3 bases and J lost 8; bases outside the gene matches: 10. CDR3 size: 15 residues. Germline V gene lookup returns CDR1 SGHTA and CDR2 FQGNSA. This CDR3 is CASSFDPGQGMGYTF. DNA of the CDR3: TGTGCCAGCAGCTTCGACCCGGGACAGGGTATGGGCTACACCTTC.

This clonotype was counted ten times or more. The chain carries TRBV5-6 and TRBJ2-5; D call uncertain. V was pared by 0 bases and J by 2 bases, with 14 bases between. Germline CDR1 reads SGHDT; CDR2 reads YYEEEE. The CDR3 has 16 amino acids. CDR3 nucleotide sequence: TGTGCCAGCAGCTTGGGCCCAGGAGCGATACAAGAGACCCAGTACTTC. This codes for CASSLGPGAIQETQYF. Drawing the rest from reference TRBV5-6 and TRBJ2-5, the complete variable domain is DAGVTQSPTHLIKTRGQQVTLRCSPKSGHDTVSWYQQALGQGPQFIFQYYEEEERQRGNFPDRFSGHQFPNYSSELNVNALLLGDSALYLCASSLGPGAIQETQYFGPGTRLLVL.

The rearrangement uses TRBV28 and TRBJ2-7; no clear D. The length of the CDR3 is 14 residues. Germline V gene sequence: CDR1 MDHEN, CDR2 SYDVKM. Trimming cost V 5 bases and J 3 bases, with 14 bases left between them. CDR3 bases: TGTGCCAGCAGTCGATTAACAAAATACTACGAGCAGTACGTC. Protein: CASSRLTKYYEQYV.

This clonotype was seen a few times. V gene TRBV29-1 combines with J gene TRBJ2-3; no definite D call. The CDR3 spans 14 residues. Germline values: CDR1 SQVTM, CDR2 ANQGSEA. Trimming stripped 7 bases from V and 0 bases from J, with 14 bases between. Here the CDR3 reads CSARLRFSTDTQYF. The DNA for the CDR3 is TGCAGCGCCCGCCTCCGGTTTAGCACAGATACGCAGTATTTT.

This clonotype came up a few times. The chain recombines TRBV18 with TRBJ2-3; D call uncertain. Per germline, CDR1 KGHSH and CDR2 LQKENI. The V gene lost 3 bases and the J gene lost 4 bases, with 11 bases spanning the gap. The length of the CDR3 is 14 residues. CDR3 sequence: CASSPVGTPDTQYF. For the CDR3, the DNA is TGTGCCAGCTCACCCGTAGGAACCCCAGATACGCAGTATTTT.

This chain joins TRBV27 and TRBJ2-7, with a tentative D call TRBD1 (5 bases). Trimming left V 6 bases short and J 2 bases short, with 17 bases between. In germline, CDR1 is MNHEY, CDR2 SMNVEV (reference sequence). This CDR3 contains 15 residues. As DNA, the CDR3 is TGTGCCAGCAGCTCGACAGCCGGCCTCCCCTACGAGCAGTACTTC. It specifies CASSSTAGLPYEQYF.

In regard to this clonotype: A much larger clone lies one base from this, so it may be a read error. CDR3 region: CASSFSSGPVSNQPQHF. The CDR3 bases are TGTGCCAGCAGCTTTTCTTCGGGACCCGTTAGCAATCAGCCCCAGCATTTT. The chain is built from TRBV5-3 and TRBJ1-5, with D maybe TRBD1 (5 bases). TRBV5-3 is an ORF, with its function uncertain. CDR3 size: 17 residues.